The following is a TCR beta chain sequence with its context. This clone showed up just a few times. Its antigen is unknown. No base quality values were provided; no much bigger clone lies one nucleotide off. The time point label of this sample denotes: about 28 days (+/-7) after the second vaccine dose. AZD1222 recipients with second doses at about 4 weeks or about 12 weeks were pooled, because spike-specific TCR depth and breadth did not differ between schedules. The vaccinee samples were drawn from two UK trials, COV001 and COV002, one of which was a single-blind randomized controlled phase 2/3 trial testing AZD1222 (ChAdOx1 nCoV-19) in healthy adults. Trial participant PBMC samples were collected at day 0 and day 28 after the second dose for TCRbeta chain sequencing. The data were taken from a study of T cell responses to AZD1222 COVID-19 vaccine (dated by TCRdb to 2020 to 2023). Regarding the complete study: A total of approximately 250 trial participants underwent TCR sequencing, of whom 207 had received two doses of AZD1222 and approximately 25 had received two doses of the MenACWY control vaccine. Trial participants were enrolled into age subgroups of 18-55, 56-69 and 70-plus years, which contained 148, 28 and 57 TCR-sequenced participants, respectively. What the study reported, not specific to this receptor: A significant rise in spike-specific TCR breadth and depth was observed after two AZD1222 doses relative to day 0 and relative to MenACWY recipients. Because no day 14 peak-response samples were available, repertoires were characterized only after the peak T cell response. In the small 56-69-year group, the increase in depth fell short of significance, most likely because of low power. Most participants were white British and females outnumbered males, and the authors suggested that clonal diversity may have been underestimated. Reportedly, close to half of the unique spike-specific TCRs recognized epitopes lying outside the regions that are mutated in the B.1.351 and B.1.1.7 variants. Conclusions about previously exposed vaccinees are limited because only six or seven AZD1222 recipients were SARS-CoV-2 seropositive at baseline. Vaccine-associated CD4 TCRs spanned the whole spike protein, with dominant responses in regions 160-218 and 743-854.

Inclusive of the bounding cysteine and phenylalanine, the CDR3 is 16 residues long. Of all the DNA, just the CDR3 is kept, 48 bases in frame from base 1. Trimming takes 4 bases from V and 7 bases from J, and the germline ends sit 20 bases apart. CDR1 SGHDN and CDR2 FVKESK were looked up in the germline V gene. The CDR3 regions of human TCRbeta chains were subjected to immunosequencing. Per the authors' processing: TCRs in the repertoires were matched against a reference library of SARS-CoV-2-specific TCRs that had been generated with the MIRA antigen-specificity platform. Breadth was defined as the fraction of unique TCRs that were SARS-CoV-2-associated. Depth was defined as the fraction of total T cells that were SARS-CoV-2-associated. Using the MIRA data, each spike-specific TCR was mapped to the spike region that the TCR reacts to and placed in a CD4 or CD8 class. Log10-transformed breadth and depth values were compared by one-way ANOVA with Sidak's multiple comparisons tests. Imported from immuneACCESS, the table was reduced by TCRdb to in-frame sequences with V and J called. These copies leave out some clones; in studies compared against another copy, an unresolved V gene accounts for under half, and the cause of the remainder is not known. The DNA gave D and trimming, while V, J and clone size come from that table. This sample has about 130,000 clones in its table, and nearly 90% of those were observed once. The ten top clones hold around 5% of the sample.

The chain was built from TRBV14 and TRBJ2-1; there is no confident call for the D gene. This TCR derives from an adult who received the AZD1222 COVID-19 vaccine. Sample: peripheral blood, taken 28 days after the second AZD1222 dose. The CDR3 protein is CASSPLRNRGYNEQFF. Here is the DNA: TGTGCCAGCAGCCCCCTCAGGAACCGAGGTTATAATGAGCAGTTCTTC.